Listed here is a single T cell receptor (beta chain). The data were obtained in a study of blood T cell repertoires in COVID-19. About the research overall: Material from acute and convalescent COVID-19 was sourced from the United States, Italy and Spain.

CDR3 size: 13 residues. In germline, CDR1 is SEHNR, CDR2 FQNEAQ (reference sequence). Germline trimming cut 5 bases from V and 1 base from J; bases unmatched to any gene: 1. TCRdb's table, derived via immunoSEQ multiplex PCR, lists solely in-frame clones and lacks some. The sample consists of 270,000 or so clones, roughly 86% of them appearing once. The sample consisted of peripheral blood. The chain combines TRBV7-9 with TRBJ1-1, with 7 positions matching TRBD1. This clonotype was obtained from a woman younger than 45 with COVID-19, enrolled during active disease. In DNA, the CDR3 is TGTGCCAGCAGCGGGGACAGGAACACTGAAGCTTTCTTT. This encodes CASSGDRNTEAFF. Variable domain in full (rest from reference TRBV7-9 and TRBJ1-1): DTGVSQNPRHKITKRGQNVTFRCDPISEHNRLYWYRQTLGQGPEFLTYFQNEAQLEKSRLLSDRFSAERPKGSFSTLEIQRTEQGDSAMYLCASSGDRNTEAFFGQGTRLTVV.